The 17 T cell receptor beta chains reported below all come from one sample, sequenced in a study of cytomegalovirus exposure and HLA in healthy donors. The study ran its PCR with 60 Vbeta and 13 Jbeta primers. Assay used: immunoSEQ multiplex PCR; TCRdb lists only in-frame clones, some missing. The sample records 150,000 to 200,000 clones, 73% being singletons. Sequencing was performed on PBMCs. The receptors derive from a woman aged 18-29 years in good health and CMV-seropositive.

A note on this clone: Other nucleotide sequences from this sample produce the same CDR3. V is TRBV18 and J is TRBJ1-5; 10 bases map to TRBD1. J gave up 3 bases and V 6 bases, and 5 bases lay outside the gene matches. The CDR3 consists of 15 residues. Germline V lookup: CDR1 KGHSH, CDR2 LQKENI. The CDR3 reads CASSPGTGDNQPQHF. The CDR3 DNA reads TGTGCCAGCTCCCCCGGGACAGGGGACAATCAGCCCCAGCATTTT.

This rearrangement joins TRBV11-2 to TRBJ2-7; D is possibly TRBD2 (6 bases). Looked up from germline, CDR1 is SGHAT and CDR2 is FQNNGV. Trimming stripped 0 bases from V and 4 bases from J, with 7 bases between. The CDR3 consists of 13 residues. DNA for the CDR3: TGTGCCAGCAGCTTAGAGGGAGGTTACGAGCAGTACTTC. Protein sequence: CASSLEGGYEQYF. The full variable domain, its missing parts supplied by reference TRBV11-2 and TRBJ2-7, is EAGVAQSPRYKIIEKRQSVAFWCNPISGHATLYWYQQILGQGPKLLIQFQNNGVVDDSQLPKDRFSAERLKGVDSTLKIQPAKLEDSAVYLCASSLEGGYEQYFGPGTRLTVT.

The genes are TRBV5-1 and TRBJ1-1; D is possibly TRBD1 (6 bases). CDR3 length: 13 residues. Trimming removed 4 bases at V and 6 bases at J, with 13 bases between. Per germline, CDR1 SGHRS and CDR2 YFSETQ. The CDR3 protein is CASSPDRWAEAFF. CDR3 coding DNA: TGCGCCAGCAGCCCCGACAGGTGGGCTGAAGCTTTCTTT. Combining the CDR3 with reference TRBV5-1 and TRBJ1-1 gives the whole variable domain KAGVTQTPRYLIKTRGQQVTLSCSPISGHRSVSWYQQTPGQGLQFLFEYFSETQRNKGNFPGRFSGRQFSNSRSEMNVSTLELGDSALYLCASSPDRWAEAFFGQGTRLTVV.

This rearrangement joins TRBV5-4 to TRBJ1-1, with 8 positions matching TRBD1. Germline CDR1 reads SGHNT; CDR2 reads YYREEE (reference sequence). V dropped 0 bases and J dropped 9; count of bases not matched to a gene: 10. The CDR3 consists of 15 residues. In DNA, the CDR3 is TGTGCCAGCAGCTTGGCCGGGCAGGGGGCGCATAAAGCTTTCTTT. Translated, it gives CASSLAGQGAHKAFF.

The chain has TRBV30 and TRBJ1-3; D is uncertain. Trimming took off 0 bases at V and 0 bases at J, with 21 bases between the two ends. Germline CDR1 and CDR2: GTSNPN and SVGIG (reference sequence). This CDR3 contains 19 residues. The CDR3: CAWSVEGFRWAVSGNTIYF. The CDR3 nucleotides read TGTGCCTGGAGTGTAGAAGGTTTCCGATGGGCAGTCTCTGGAAACACCATATATTTT. The full variable domain, in which reference TRBV30 and TRBJ1-3 provide the parts outside the CDR3, is SQTIHQWPATLVQPVGSPLSLECTVEGTSNPNLYWYRQAAGRGLQLLFYSVGIGQISSEVPQNLSASRPQDRQFILSSKKLLLSDSGFYLCAWSVEGFRWAVSGNTIYFGEGSWLTVV.

The chain has TRBV6-4 and TRBJ2-3; 9 nucleotides agree with TRBD1. Per the germline V gene, CDR1 is MRHNA and CDR2 is SNTAGT. CDR3 length: 15 amino acids. J gave up 6 bases and V 4 bases, and 8 bases lay outside the gene matches. Here the CDR3 DNA reads TGTGCCAGCAGTGGCGGACAGGGGCAGGGGGATACGCAGTATTTT. It is translated as CASSGGQGQGDTQYF.

The CDR3 sequence is CASSVVRTSGANTGELFF. Written as DNA, the CDR3 is TGTGCCAGCAGCGTAGTCCGGACTAGCGGGGCGAACACCGGGGAGCTGTTTTTT. This chain connects TRBV9 to TRBJ2-2, with 12 bases fitting TRBD2. CDR3 length: 18 amino acids. Trimming cost V 0 bases and J 0 bases; bases outside gene matches: 3. Germline-derived CDR1 and CDR2 are SGDLS and YYNGEE.

This clone was observed a handful of times. J is TRBJ2-5 and V is TRBV7-2; D is possibly TRBD1 (6 bases). The CDR3 has 14 amino acids. Trimming cost V 3 bases and J 5 bases, with 13 bases left between them. Germline loops: CDR1 SGHTA, CDR2 FQGNSA. The chain's CDR3 is CASSFIQGPETQYF. The CDR3 DNA is TGTGCCAGCAGCTTCATACAGGGTCCGGAGACCCAGTACTTC.

DNA for the CDR3: TGCGCCAGCAGCCGAGACAGGGATGCCACTGAAGCTTTCTTT. Residues: CASSRDRDATEAFF. The chain carries TRBV4-1 and TRBJ1-1; 7 bases line up with TRBD1. The CDR3 contains 14 residues. Germline lookup yields CDR1 MGHRA and CDR2 YSYEKL. V shed 4 bases and J 4 bases; nucleotides not matched to a gene: 6.

The sample holds one count of this clone. V and J are TRBV9 and TRBJ2-5, with 10 positions matching TRBD2. The CDR3 extends over 16 amino acids. The germline V gene has CDR1 SGDLS and CDR2 YYNGEE. After removal of 0 bases from V and 4 bases from J, the junction contained 6 bases not matched to a gene. CDR3 amino acids: CASSVGQTSGPETQYF. DNA of the CDR3: TGTGCCAGCAGCGTAGGACAGACTAGCGGGCCAGAGACCCAGTACTTC.

The rearrangement uses TRBV21-1 and TRBJ1-6. TRBV21-1 is a listed pseudogene. The CDR3 covers 14 residues. The CDR3: CASYGGPIRSPLHF. CDR3 DNA: TGTGCCAGCTACGGGGGGCCGATTAGGTCACCCCTCCACTTT.

The rearrangement uses TRBV14 and TRBJ2-4; possible D gene TRBD2, 6 bases. Germline V gene data show CDR1 as SGHDN and CDR2 as FVKESK. V was clipped by 1 base and J by 0 bases, with 10 bases between them. The CDR3 covers 16 residues. CDR3 sequence reads: CASSQGRGRAKNIQYF. CDR3 nucleotide sequence: TGTGCCAGCAGCCAAGGGAGGGGTAGAGCCAAAAACATTCAGTACTTC.

The genes are TRBV7-9 and TRBJ2-5; a weak D match, TRBD1 (6 bases). V lost 5 bases, J lost 2 bases, and 15 bases lay in between. CDR3 length: 15 residues. CDR1 and CDR2 from the germline V gene are SEHNR and FQNEAQ (reference sequence). The CDR3 bases are TGTGCCAGCAGCGTTGGACAGATACTACAAGAGACCCAGTACTTC. This translates into CASSVGQILQETQYF.

The chain employs TRBV30 and TRBJ1-4; D remains ambiguous. The V end lost 1 base, the J end lost 2 bases, and 8 bases lay between the germline ends. This CDR3 is 14 amino acids long. The germline V gene has CDR1 GTSNPN and CDR2 SVGIG (reference sequence). The CDR3 is CAWSALSTNEKLFF. CDR3 in DNA: TGTGCCTGGAGTGCGTTAAGCACTAATGAAAAACTGTTTTTT.

The chain employs TRBV5-1 and TRBJ2-2; maybe TRBD1 (5 bases). Germline V gives CDR1 SGHRS, CDR2 YFSETQ. The V gene lost 3 bases and the J gene lost 4 bases, with 10 bases spanning the gap. This CDR3 has 14 amino acids. The CDR3 region has the DNA TGCGCCAGCAGCTCCACTCAGGGCACCGGGGAGCTGTTTTTT. Translated, it gives CASSSTQGTGELFF.

This chain links TRBV10-3 with TRBJ1-2, with 7 bases lining up with TRBD1. Germline CDR1 reads ENHRY; CDR2 reads SYGVKD. Losses at the gene ends were 4 bases for V and 0 bases for J; bases not matched to a gene: 5. The CDR3 covers 15 residues. CDR3 region: CAISASTGPNYGYTF. The CDR3 region has the DNA TGTGCCATCAGTGCCTCGACAGGGCCTAACTATGGCTACACCTTC.

V usage is TRBV10-2 and J usage is TRBJ1-2, with D possibly matching TRBD1 (6 bases). Germline V gene data show CDR1 as WSHSY and CDR2 as SAAADI. The CDR3 loop spans 12 amino acids. Trimming left V 10 bases short and J 3 bases short, with 12 bases between. The CDR3 spells CATGGGDYGYTF. CDR3 in DNA: TGCGCCACGGGGGGGGGCGACTATGGCTACACCTTC.